The 14 T cell receptor beta chains below come from one sample, sequenced in a study of cytomegalovirus exposure and HLA in healthy donors. The study ran its PCR with 60 Vbeta and 13 Jbeta primers. Clones were read by immunoSEQ multiplex PCR, and TCRdb kept only the in-frame ones, dropping some. The sample has approximately 130,000 clones; 81% are singletons. Sequenced: PBMCs. All receptors derive from a woman aged 35 to 49 in good health and CMV-seronegative.

The genes are TRBV6-6 and TRBJ2-3; 11 bases fit TRBD2. After removal of 7 bases from V and 4 bases from J, the junction contained 10 bases not matched to a gene. The CDR3 has 16 amino acids. Germline lookup yields CDR1 MNHNY and CDR2 SVGAGI (reference sequence). The CDR3 DNA follows: TGTGCCAGCACCCAAGGAGCTAGCGGGAGGTCAGATACGCAGTATTTT. Its protein product is CASTQGASGRSDTQYF.

The CDR3 loop reads CASSFAGYEQYF. The CDR3 region has the DNA TGTGCCAGCAGTTTTGCGGGATACGAGCAGTACTTC. The chain carries TRBV28 and TRBJ2-7; D might be TRBD2 (6 bases). The germline V and J ends were trimmed by 3 bases and 4 bases, with 7 bases remaining between them. The CDR3 has 12 residues. Germline assignment: CDR1 MDHEN and CDR2 SYDVKM.

This rearrangement joins TRBV4-1 to TRBJ2-7, with TRBD2 identical over 8 bases. Germline assignment: CDR1 MGHRA and CDR2 YSYEKL. The trim removed 1 base at V and 9 bases at J, leaving 14 bases unmatched. There are 16 residues in the CDR3. The CDR3 sequence is CASSQVVISGVHGQYF. CDR3 nucleotides: TGCGCCAGCAGCCAAGTCGTGATTAGCGGGGTACACGGGCAGTACTTC.

This CDR3 reads CASSYSDRGDTEAFF. The CDR3 coding sequence is TGTGCCAGCAGTTACTCGGACAGGGGGGACACTGAAGCTTTCTTT. This chain connects TRBV6-6 to TRBJ1-1; 10 nucleotides align to TRBD1. CDR1 and CDR2 (germline): MNHNY, SVGAGI (reference sequence). Trimming removed 0 bases from V and 3 bases from J; junction bases left unmatched: 1. The CDR3 covers 15 residues.

This chain connects TRBV5-4 to TRBJ1-2; possibly TRBD1 for D (6 bases). The CDR3 contains 15 residues. CDR1 is SGHNT, CDR2 YYREEE, per germline (reference sequence). V lost 4 bases and J 2 bases, leaving 15 bases between the germline ends. CDR3 sequence: CASSPGTPENYGYTF. The CDR3 DNA reads as TGTGCCAGCAGCCCCGGGACACCAGAAAACTATGGCTACACCTTC. Looking up the rest from reference TRBV5-4 and TRBJ1-2 gives the full variable domain: ETGVTQSPTHLIKTRGQQVTLRCSSQSGHNTVSWYQQALGQGPQFIFQYYREEENGRGNFPPRFSGLQFPNYSSELNVNALELDDSALYLCASSPGTPENYGYTFGSGTRLTVV.

The J gene is TRBJ1-1, the V gene TRBV7-8; TRBD1 aligns across 8 bases. The CDR3 is 14 residues long. The junction had 5 bases not matched to a gene; V was cut back by 2 bases and J by 6 bases. The V gene's germline CDR1 is SGHVS and CDR2 FQNEAQ. CDR3 nucleotides: TGTGCCAGCAGCTTATACTCAGGGGGCTCTGAAGCTTTCTTT. It yields the protein CASSLYSGGSEAFF.

The rearrangement joins TRBV11-2 to TRBJ2-2; D is perhaps TRBD2 (5 bases). This CDR3 has 15 residues. Trimming took 1 base from V and 7 from J, leaving 13 bases between them. The germline CDR1 and CDR2 sequences are SGHAT and FQNNGV. The CDR3 region has the DNA TGTGCCAGCAGCTTAGCCCCCGGGGTGAACGGGGAGCTGTTTTTT. Residues: CASSLAPGVNGELFF.

CDR3 loop: CASRSGTSGTDTQYF. The CDR3 nucleotides read TGTGCCAGCAGATCCGGGACTAGCGGCACAGATACGCAGTATTTT. The rearrangement uses TRBV6-5 and TRBJ2-3, with TRBD2 identical over 10 bases. The CDR3 runs to 15 residues. The V segment lost 6 bases and the J segment 1 base; nucleotides outside the gene matches: 4. Germline V gives CDR1 MNHEY, CDR2 SVGAGI.

The rearrangement joins TRBV11-2 to TRBJ1-5; TRBD1 might be the D (6 bases). The germline V and J ends were trimmed by 3 bases and 4 bases, with 13 bases remaining between them. In germline, CDR1 is SGHAT, CDR2 FQNNGV. The CDR3 contains 15 residues. CDR3 sequence (DNA): TGTGCCAGCAGCTTTGGTGCAGGGGTTAATCAGCCCCAGCATTTT. Encoded protein: CASSFGAGVNQPQHF. The variable domain in full, completed from reference TRBV11-2 and TRBJ1-5, reads EAGVAQSPRYKIIEKRQSVAFWCNPISGHATLYWYQQILGQGPKLLIQFQNNGVVDDSQLPKDRFSAERLKGVDSTLKIQPAKLEDSAVYLCASSFGAGVNQPQHFGDGTRLSIL.

This chain uses TRBV9 with TRBJ2-2, with TRBD1 matching 9 bases. The germline gives CDR1 SGDLS, CDR2 YYNGEE. V gave up 4 bases and J gave up 6 bases; unmatched junction bases: 7. The CDR3 covers 15 residues. CDR3 sequence reads: CASSPDRGYAGELFF. The CDR3 DNA is TGTGCCAGCAGCCCCGACAGGGGGTACGCCGGGGAGCTGTTTTTT.

The rearrangement uses TRBV7-9 and TRBJ1-1, with D possibly TRBD1 on 5 matching bases. From germline, CDR1 is SEHNR and CDR2 FQNEAQ (reference sequence). The CDR3 covers 13 residues. Between the trimmed V and J ends, which lost 5 bases and 6 bases, there was a span of 13 bases. The CDR3 sequence: CASSDQGGAEAFF. In DNA form, the CDR3 reads TGTGCCAGCAGCGACCAGGGTGGCGCTGAAGCTTTCTTT.

The chain links TRBV9 to TRBJ2-7; D is perhaps TRBD1 (6 bases). The V gene's germline CDR1 is SGDLS and CDR2 YYNGEE. This CDR3 contains 13 residues. Trimming left V 4 bases short and J 7 bases short, with 15 bases between. The CDR3 spells CASSPGTLEEQYF. The CDR3 DNA follows: TGTGCCAGCAGCCCAGGGACATTAGAGGAGCAGTACTTC. Full variable domain (remainder filled in from reference TRBV9 and TRBJ2-7): DSGVTQTPKHLITATGQRVTLRCSPRSGDLSVYWYQQSLDQGLQFLIQYYNGEERAKGNILERFSAQQFPDLHSELNLSSLELGDSALYFCASSPGTLEEQYFGPGTRLTVT.

This chain connects TRBV25-1 to TRBJ1-4; 8 nucleotides match TRBD1. The germline gives CDR1 MGHDK, CDR2 SYGVNS. The CDR3 spans 17 residues. V trimming: 1 base; J trimming: 0 bases; junction bases outside the gene matches: 4. The CDR3 DNA sequence: TGTGCCAGCAGTGAATCGGCAGGGGGCCCAACTAATGAAAAACTGTTTTTT. Encoded protein: CASSESAGGPTNEKLFF.

The chain is built from TRBV2 and TRBJ2-7; 10 positions agree with TRBD2. In germline, CDR1 is SNHLY, CDR2 FYNNEI. The J segment lost 1 base and the V segment lost 8 bases, leaving 5 bases of the junction unmatched. CDR3 length equals 14 residues. CDR3 in DNA: TGTGCCAGCCGCCTAGCGGGGGCTTCCTACGAGCAGTACTTC. This gives the protein CASRLAGASYEQYF.